This T cell receptor (beta chain) was identified during a study of PD-L1 blockade in urothelial cancer. Overall study context: Prior chemotherapy regimens per patient numbered 0 to 3.

CDR3 length: 12 residues. V gave up 5 bases and J gave up 4 bases, with 9 bases separating them. Germline CDR1 is SGHTA and CDR2 is FQGNSA. The protocol was immunoSEQ multiplex PCR, while the TCRdb copy is restricted to in-frame clones and leaves out a portion. The sample has about 41,000 clones; about 88% are singletons. The time point: peripheral blood 6 weeks after treatment start. The source was PBMCs, collected around atezolizumab (anti-PD-L1) treatment. This clonotype was obtained from a man between 65 and 85 years old with urothelial cancer. The V gene is TRBV7-2, the J gene TRBJ2-7, with D possibly matching TRBD2 (6 bases). CDR3 in DNA: TGTGCCAGCAGCGGCGGGAAGTACGAGCAGTACTTC. Its protein product is CASSGGKYEQYF.